This TCR beta chain was recorded in a study of low-dose radiotherapy and immunotherapy resistance in tumors. The J segment lost 4 bases and the V segment lost 3 bases, leaving 8 bases of the junction unmatched. Germline V gene lookup returns CDR1 SNHLY and CDR2 FYNNEI. The CDR3 extends over 15 amino acids. cDNA synthesis used a TRAV/TRBV-specific primer set for both chains. The PCR that amplified TCRs ran for approximately 20 cycles, relying on a constant-region primer and a V-primer adapter. Amplification (by in vitro transcription) was performed on isolated mRNA. TCRdb called the reads again in MiXCR, with one record for every CDR3 protein. This sample has thousands of distinct CDR3 sequences, with 71% found just once.

The chain couples TRBV2 to TRBJ2-7, with 8 nucleotides matching TRBD1. This receptor was identified in a human donor with advanced metastatic prostate, ovarian, gallbladder or colorectal cancer (not recorded which). This table probably holds off-target reads from a library built for another chain. The CDR3 DNA reads as TGTGCCAGCAGTGAGAGGACAGGGATAGGTTACGAGCAGTACTTC. Amino acid sequence: CASSERTGIGYEQYF.